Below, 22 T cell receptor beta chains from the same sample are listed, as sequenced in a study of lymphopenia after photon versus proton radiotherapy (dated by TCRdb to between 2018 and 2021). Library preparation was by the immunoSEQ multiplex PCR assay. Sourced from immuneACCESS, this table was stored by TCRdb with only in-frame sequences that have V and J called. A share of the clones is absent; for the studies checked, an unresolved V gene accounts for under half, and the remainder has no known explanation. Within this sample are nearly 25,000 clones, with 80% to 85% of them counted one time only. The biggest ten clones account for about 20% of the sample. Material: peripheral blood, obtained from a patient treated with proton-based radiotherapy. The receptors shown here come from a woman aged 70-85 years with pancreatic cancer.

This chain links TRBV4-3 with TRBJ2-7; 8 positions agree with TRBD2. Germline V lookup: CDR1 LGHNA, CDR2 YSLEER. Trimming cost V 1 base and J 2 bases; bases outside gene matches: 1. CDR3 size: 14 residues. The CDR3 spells CASSQGLATYEQYF. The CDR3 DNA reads TGCGCCAGCAGCCAAGGACTAGCGACCTACGAGCAGTACTTC.

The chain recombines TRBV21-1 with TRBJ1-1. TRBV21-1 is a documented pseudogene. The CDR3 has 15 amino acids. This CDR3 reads CASSTAWGVNTEAFF. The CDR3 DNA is TGTGCCAGCAGCACGGCTTGGGGGGTGAACACTGAAGCTTTCTTT.

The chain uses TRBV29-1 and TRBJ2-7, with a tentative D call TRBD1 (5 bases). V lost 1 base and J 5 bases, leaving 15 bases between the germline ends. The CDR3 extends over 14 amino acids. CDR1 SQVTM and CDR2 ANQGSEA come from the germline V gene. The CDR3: CSVEVGVSPHEQYF. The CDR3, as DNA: TGCAGCGTTGAAGTAGGGGTATCACCCCACGAGCAGTACTTC.

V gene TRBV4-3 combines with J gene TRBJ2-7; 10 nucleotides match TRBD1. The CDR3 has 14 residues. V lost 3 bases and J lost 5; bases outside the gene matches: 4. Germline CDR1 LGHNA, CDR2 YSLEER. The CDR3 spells CASSQGQGINEQYF. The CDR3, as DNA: TGCGCCAGCAGCCAGGGACAGGGGATCAACGAGCAGTACTTC.

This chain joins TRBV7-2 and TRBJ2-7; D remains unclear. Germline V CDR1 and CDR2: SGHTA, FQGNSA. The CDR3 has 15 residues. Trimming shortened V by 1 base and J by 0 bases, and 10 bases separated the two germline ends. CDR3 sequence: CASSLGFGSSYEQYF. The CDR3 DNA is TGTGCCAGCAGCTTAGGGTTCGGCAGCTCCTACGAGCAGTACTTC.

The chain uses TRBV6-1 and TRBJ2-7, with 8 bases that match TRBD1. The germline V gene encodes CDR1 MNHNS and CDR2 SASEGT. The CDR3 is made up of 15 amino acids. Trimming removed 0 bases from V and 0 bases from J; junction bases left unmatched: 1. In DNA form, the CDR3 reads TGTGCCAGCAGTGAAGCCGGGACAGGCTCCTACGAGCAGTACTTC. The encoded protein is CASSEAGTGSYEQYF.

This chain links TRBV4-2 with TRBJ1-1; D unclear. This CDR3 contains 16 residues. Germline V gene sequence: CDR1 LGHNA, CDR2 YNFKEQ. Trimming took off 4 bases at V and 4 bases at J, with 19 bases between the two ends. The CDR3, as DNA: TGTGCCAGCAGCCGCTTGCCGGGATTAGGCTCCACTGAAGCTTTCTTT. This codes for CASSRLPGLGSTEAFF.

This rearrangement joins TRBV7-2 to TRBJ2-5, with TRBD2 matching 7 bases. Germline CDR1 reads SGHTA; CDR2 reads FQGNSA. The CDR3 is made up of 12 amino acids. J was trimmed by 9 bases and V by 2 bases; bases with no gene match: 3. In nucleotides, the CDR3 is TGTGCCAGCAGCTTAATTCGGGGGGCCCAGTACTTC. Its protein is CASSLIRGAQYF.

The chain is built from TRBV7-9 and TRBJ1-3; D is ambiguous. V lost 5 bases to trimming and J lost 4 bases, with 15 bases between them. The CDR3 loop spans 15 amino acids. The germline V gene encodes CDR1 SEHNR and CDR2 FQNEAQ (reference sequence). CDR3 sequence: CASSPHISQGNTIYF. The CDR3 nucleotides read TGTGCCAGCAGCCCGCATATATCGCAGGGAAACACCATATATTTT.

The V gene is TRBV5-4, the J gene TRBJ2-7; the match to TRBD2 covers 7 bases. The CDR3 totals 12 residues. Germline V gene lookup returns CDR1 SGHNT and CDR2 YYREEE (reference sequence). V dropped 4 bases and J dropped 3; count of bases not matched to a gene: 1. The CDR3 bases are TGTGCCAGCAGCGCTAGCGGCTACGAGCAGTACTTC. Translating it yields CASSASGYEQYF.

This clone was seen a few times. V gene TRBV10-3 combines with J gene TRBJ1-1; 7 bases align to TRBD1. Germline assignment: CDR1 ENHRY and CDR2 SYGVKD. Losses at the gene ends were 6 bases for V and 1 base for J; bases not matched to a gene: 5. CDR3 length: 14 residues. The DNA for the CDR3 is TGTGCCATCAGGACCGGGACAGAGAACACTGAAGCTTTCTTT. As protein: CAIRTGTENTEAFF.

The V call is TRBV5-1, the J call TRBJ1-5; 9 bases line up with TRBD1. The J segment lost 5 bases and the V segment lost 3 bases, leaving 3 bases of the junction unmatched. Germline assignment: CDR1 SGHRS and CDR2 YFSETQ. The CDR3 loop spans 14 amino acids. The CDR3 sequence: CASSSTGGDQPQHF. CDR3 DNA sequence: TGCGCCAGCAGCTCGACAGGGGGGGATCAGCCCCAGCATTTT. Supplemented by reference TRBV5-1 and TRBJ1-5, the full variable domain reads KAGVTQTPRYLIKTRGQQVTLSCSPISGHRSVSWYQQTPGQGLQFLFEYFSETQRNKGNFPGRFSGRQFSNSRSEMNVSTLELGDSALYLCASSSTGGDQPQHFGDGTRLSIL.

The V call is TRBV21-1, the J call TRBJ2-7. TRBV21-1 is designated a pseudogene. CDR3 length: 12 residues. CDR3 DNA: TGTGCCAGCAGCAACCGCCCCGCCCAGCAGTACTTC. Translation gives CASSNRPAQQYF.

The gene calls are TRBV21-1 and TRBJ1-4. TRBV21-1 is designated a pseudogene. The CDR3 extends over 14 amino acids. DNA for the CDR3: TGTGCCAGCACCAAAATCGGGGGCGAGGAAAAACTGTTTTTT. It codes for CASTKIGGEEKLFF.

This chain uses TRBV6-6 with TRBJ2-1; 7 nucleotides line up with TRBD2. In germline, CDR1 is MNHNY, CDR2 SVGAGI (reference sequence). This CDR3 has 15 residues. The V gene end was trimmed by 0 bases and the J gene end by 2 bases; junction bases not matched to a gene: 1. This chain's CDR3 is CASSYSREAYNEQFF. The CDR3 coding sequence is TGTGCCAGCAGTTACTCTCGGGAGGCCTACAATGAGCAGTTCTTC.

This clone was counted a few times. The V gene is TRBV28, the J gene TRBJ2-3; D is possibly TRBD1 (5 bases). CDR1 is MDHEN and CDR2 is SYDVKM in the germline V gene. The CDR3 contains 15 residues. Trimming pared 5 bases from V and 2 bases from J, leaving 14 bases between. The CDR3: CASSPRQYDTDTQYF. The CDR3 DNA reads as TGTGCCAGCAGTCCTCGACAGTACGACACAGATACGCAGTATTTT.

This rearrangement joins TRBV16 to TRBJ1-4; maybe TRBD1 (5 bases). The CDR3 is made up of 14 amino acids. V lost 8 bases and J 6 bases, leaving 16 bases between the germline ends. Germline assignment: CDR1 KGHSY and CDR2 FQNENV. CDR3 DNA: TGTGCCAGCGGCCGGGACCCGAGGGATGAAAAACTGTTTTTT. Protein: CASGRDPRDEKLFF.

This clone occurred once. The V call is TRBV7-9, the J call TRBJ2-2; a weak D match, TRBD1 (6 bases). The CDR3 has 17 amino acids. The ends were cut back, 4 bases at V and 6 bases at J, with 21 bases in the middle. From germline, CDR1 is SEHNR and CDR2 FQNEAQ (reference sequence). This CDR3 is CASSSWTADLIAGELFF. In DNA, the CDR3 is TGTGCCAGCAGCTCCTGGACAGCAGACCTTATCGCCGGGGAGCTGTTTTTT.

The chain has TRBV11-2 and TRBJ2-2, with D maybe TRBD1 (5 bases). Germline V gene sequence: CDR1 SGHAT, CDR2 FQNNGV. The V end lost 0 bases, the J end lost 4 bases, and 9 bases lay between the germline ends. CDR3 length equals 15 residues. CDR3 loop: CASSLEWGRTGELFF. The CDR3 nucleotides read TGTGCCAGCAGCTTAGAGTGGGGCCGCACCGGGGAGCTGTTTTTT. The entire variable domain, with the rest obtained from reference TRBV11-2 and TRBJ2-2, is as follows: EAGVAQSPRYKIIEKRQSVAFWCNPISGHATLYWYQQILGQGPKLLIQFQNNGVVDDSQLPKDRFSAERLKGVDSTLKIQPAKLEDSAVYLCASSLEWGRTGELFFGEGSRLTVL.

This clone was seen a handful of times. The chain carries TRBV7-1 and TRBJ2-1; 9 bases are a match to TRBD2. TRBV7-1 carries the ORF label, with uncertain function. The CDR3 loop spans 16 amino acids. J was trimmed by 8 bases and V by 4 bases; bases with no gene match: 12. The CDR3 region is CASSLESSGRPYEQFF. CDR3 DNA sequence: TGTGCCAGCAGCTTAGAGTCCAGCGGGAGGCCCTATGAGCAGTTCTTC.

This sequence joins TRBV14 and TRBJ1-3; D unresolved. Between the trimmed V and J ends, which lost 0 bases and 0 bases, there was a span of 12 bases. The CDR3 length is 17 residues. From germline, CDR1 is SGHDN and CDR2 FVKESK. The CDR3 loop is CASSQDPRLSSGNTIYF. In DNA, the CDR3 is TGTGCCAGCAGCCAAGATCCCAGGCTCAGCTCTGGAAACACCATATATTTT.

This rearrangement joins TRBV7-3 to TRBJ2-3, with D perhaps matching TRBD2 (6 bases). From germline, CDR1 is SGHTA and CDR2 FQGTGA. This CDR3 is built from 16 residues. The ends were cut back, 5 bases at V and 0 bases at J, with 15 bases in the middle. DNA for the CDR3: TGTGCCAGCAGCCCCGGGACTTATTCTAGCACAGATACGCAGTATTTT. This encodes CASSPGTYSSTDTQYF.